This T cell receptor (beta chain) was sequenced for a study of spatial heterogeneity in lung cancer. As for time point: sample taken at primary tumor resection. This clonotype was recorded many times. One junction end disagrees with the germline gene, perhaps due to a read error. MiXCR was run by TCRdb on the 5' RACE reads, yielding one entry per CDR3 protein. The sample lists 24,000 or so distinct CDR3 sequences, 2.5% to 4% occurring once. Germline CDR1 DFQATT, CDR2 SNEGSKA (reference sequence). CDR3 length equals 17 residues. Sequenced material: PBMCs, taken at surgery. This chain links TRBV20-1 with TRBJ2-3; 11 positions agree with TRBD2. This TCR was sampled from a female donor with early-stage non-small cell lung cancer. The CDR3 DNA is TGCAGTGCCAGAGGCGCATTGGCTAGCGGGAGGAGGGGTACGCAGTATTTT. Its translation is CSARGALASGRRGTQYF.